The clone carrying this T cell receptor (beta chain) was picked up a small number of times. Its antigen is undetermined. A junction end diverges from the germline sequence, so it may reflect a read error. TCRdb re-analysed the 5' RACE reads in MiXCR, keeping a single row per CDR3 protein. The sample records 58,000 or so distinct CDR3 sequences, 25% to 30% being singletons. The CDR3 is made up of 16 amino acids. Germline values: CDR1 SGHDT, CDR2 YYEEEE. This entry belongs to a study of T-cell memory formation after mild COVID-19. Study-wide context: The two donors had largely donor-specific TCR clusters. General study results and limits: Whereas later expanders leaned CD4+, clones contracting day 15 to 85 showed a balanced CD4/CD8 makeup.

V and J are TRBV5-6 and TRBJ1-1; D gene ambiguous. The source material was PBMCs or a T cell subset sorted from them (not recorded which). The TCR was taken from a man younger than 35 who had mild COVID-19 (a few samples of this study predate the infection). Cell type and time point are not known. CDR3 in amino acids: CASTAFPGKGNSEAFF. In nucleotides, the CDR3 is TGTGCCAGCACCGCTTTTCCCGGGAAAGGGAACTCTGAAGCTTTCTTT.